What follows describes a single T cell receptor (beta chain). Its antigen is currently not known. No qualities accompany the bases; no much larger clone lies one base away. Receptor libraries were prepared by multiplex PCR. Sequencing took place on an Illumina HiSeq 4000. CDR3 regions were amplified by Arm-PCR with iRepertoire HTBI primers to construct TCR beta libraries. Before sequencing, the PCR products underwent gel purification. As for how the authors treated the data: Gene usage analysis of CDR3 amino acid clonotypes used the roughly 60 TRBV and about 13 TRBJ segments found across samples. COPE and FqMerger were used to merge filtered high-quality paired reads into contigs. Contigs were aligned with BLAST to IMGT TRBV, TRBD and TRBJ reference genes, and CDR3 was defined per IMGT. Highly expanded clones were defined as clonotypes with a frequency above 0.1%. Shannon entropy served as the measure of repertoire diversity, while the Gini coefficient captured V-J evenness. Public clonotypes were defined as clonotypes shared by more than one individual. Using fastp trimming at Q25 and MiXCR clonotype assembly, TCRdb reanalyzed the public sequencing data and kept in-frame beta chains. Each record represents a unique CDR3 protein, reported with the most common genes and DNA among its rows. It is TCRdb's table, rather than the study itself, that gives the V and J calls and clone size. The sample records 400,000 to 600,000 distinct CDR3 sequences, roughly 21% of which are singletons. Together, the top ten hold about 7% of the sample.

The data originate from a study of regulatory T cells in long-lasting Graves disease (dated by TCRdb to 2020 to 2022). Regarding the study in general: To count as having persistent Graves' disease, a patient had to have received antithyroid drug treatment for over 5 years with TSH receptor autoantibodies remaining persistently positive. The study was registered as a clinical trial and conducted in China. Persistent Graves' disease patients were compared with newly diagnosed Graves' disease patients by peripheral blood TCR sequencing and RNA sequencing. Antithyroid drugs had been taken for approximately 10 years on average by persistent Graves' disease patients in the clinical cohort. A total of around 35 samples underwent TCR sequencing, from about 13 patients with persistent Graves' disease and around 20 patients with newly diagnosed Graves' disease. Findings and caveats that apply to the study as a whole: Because the primary lesion, thyroid tissue, could not be accessed, the study looked at peripheral blood alone. Sequencing and analysis were restricted to the TCR beta chain. Preferential use of TRBV28, TRBJ1-2 and TRBJ2-5 was observed in persistent disease, whereas TRBV20-1 and TRBJ2-1 were favored in newly diagnosed disease. The authors acknowledged the small sample size as a limitation that may reduce accuracy. Persistent Graves' disease patients showed lower TCR Shannon entropy and fewer highly expanded clones than newly diagnosed patients, suggesting clonal expansion. More public clonotypes were shared among persistent patients (fewer than 3,000) than among newly diagnosed patients (roughly 960).

Trimming costs V 0 bases and J 7 bases, and their ends lie 6 bases apart. The CDR3 goes from the cysteine to the phenylalanine over 13 residues. The CDR3 DNA has 39 bases and is translated from base 1. CDR1 and CDR2 (MNHEY, SMNVEV) derive from the germline V gene (reference sequence). The time point tag for this specimen amounts to: persistent/refractory GD, antithyroid drugs over 5 years with positive TRAb. For both TCR sequencing and RNA sequencing, RNA was extracted from PBMCs using TRIzol. The diagnosis of Graves' disease was made according to American Thyroid Association guidelines. Recruitment of patients was carried out at an endocrinology department in Xi'an, China. Each patient gave approximately 9 milliliters of peripheral blood, collected in an EDTA anticoagulant tube. Ficoll Paque Plus density gradient separation was used to isolate PBMCs, and no additional T cell sorting was done. An Agilent 2100 Bioanalyzer and agarose gel were used to check RNA quality, while a NanoDrop 2000 measured RNA concentration.

The chain employs TRBV27 and TRBJ2-2; the D gene is possibly TRBD1, with 5 bases matching. The sequence derives from a female donor with Graves disease. The specimen was peripheral blood mononuclear cells (PBMCs), collected when the disease was refractory, from a patient treated with antithyroid drugs. The nucleotide sequence reads TGTGCCAGCAGTTTATCAGGGGTCGGGGAGCTGTTTTTT. The encoded protein is CASSLSGVGELFF.